This T cell receptor (beta chain) was sequenced in a study of blood T cell repertoires in COVID-19. Study in general: Acute and convalescent COVID-19 samples came from the United States, Italy and Spain. T cells, B-cell-depleted T cells, or PBMCs provided the cDNA or gDNA that served as material.

The CDR3 totals 13 residues. The germline gives CDR1 MNHEY, CDR2 SVGAGI. Trimming removed 2 bases from V and 6 bases from J, with 7 bases in between. Two negative PCRs, clearance, or symptom resolution had been documented for recovered Cohort 3 donors. Per the original data handling: Using reference gene primer amplification, nucleated cell counts were estimated. Only in-frame clones appear in the TCRdb table, and some are missing; sequencing was by immunoSEQ multiplex PCR. That table is the source of V, J and clone size, and D and trimming were worked out from the DNA. The table records about 240,000 clones, about 89% of them present only once.

The chain carries TRBV6-5 and TRBJ2-2; D uncertain. Sequencing was carried out using PBMCs or T cells enriched from blood (not recorded which). The source is a woman in her twenties or thirties who had recovered from COVID-19. CDR3 sequence reads: CASSYIGPGELFF. The CDR3 nucleotides read TGTGCCAGCAGTTACATTGGCCCCGGGGAGCTGTTTTTT.